A single T cell receptor (beta chain) is shown here with its context. The PCR had 60 Vbeta and 13 Jbeta primers. Sequenced by immunoSEQ multiplex PCR; TCRdb stores in-frame clones only, minus some. The sample's table shows 63,000 or so clones. This entry comes from a study of cytomegalovirus exposure and HLA in healthy donors. Trimming shortened V by 2 bases and J by 4 bases, and 14 bases separated the two germline ends. The CDR3 totals 15 residues. Germline V gene sequence: CDR1 MNHEY, CDR2 SVGAGI. This chain uses TRBV6-5 with TRBJ1-1; D perhaps matches TRBD1 (5 bases). The sequence came from a boy between 10 and 17 years old in good health and CMV-seronegative. The sequenced sample consisted of PBMCs. The CDR3 here is CASSYRGVGGTEAFF. The CDR3 coding sequence is TGTGCCAGCAGTTACCGAGGCGTCGGGGGCACTGAAGCTTTCTTT.